These 31 T cell receptor beta chains originate from one sample sequenced in a study of control samples from healthy donors and cancer patients. Clones were sequenced by immunoSEQ multiplex PCR, and TCRdb holds only the in-frame ones, with some missing. The table includes 190,000 or so clones, around 93% detected once. The specimen was blood. These receptors were collected from a man aged 18 to 29 in good health.

V and J are TRBV6-5 and TRBJ2-7; 7 bases match TRBD1. With 8 bases clipped from V and 4 bases from J, the junction kept 11 bases outside the gene matches. Germline V lookup: CDR1 MNHEY, CDR2 SVGAGI. This CDR3 spans 14 amino acids. The CDR3 region has the DNA TGTGCCAGCTCCCTCAGGGGGTCCCCTTACGAGCAGTACTTC. The encoded protein is CASSLRGSPYEQYF.

J is TRBJ1-4 and V is TRBV6-5; 9 nucleotides align to TRBD1. Trimming cost V 5 bases and J 7 bases; bases outside gene matches: 5. The CDR3 spans 14 residues. The germline V gene has CDR1 MNHEY and CDR2 SVGAGI. The CDR3 sequence: CASSRDRGTEKLFF. DNA of the CDR3: TGTGCCAGCAGTCGTGACAGGGGGACTGAAAAACTGTTTTTT.

The chain is built from TRBV30 and TRBJ2-1; D is possibly TRBD2 (5 bases). The CDR3 totals 13 residues. Germline-derived CDR1 and CDR2 are GTSNPN and SVGIG (reference sequence). Trimming removed 0 bases from V and 6 bases from J, with 9 bases in between. The CDR3 sequence is CAWSVTGSNEQFF. As DNA, the CDR3 is TGTGCCTGGAGTGTAACGGGGAGCAATGAGCAGTTCTTC.

The rearrangement uses TRBV10-3 and TRBJ1-2; D unclear. The length of the CDR3 is 15 residues. In germline, CDR1 is ENHRY, CDR2 SYGVKD. The ends were cut back, 4 bases at V and 0 bases at J, with 12 bases in the middle. CDR3 bases: TGTGCCATCAGTGTTCGTGAAGGGTCTAACTATGGCTACACCTTC. Amino acids: CAISVREGSNYGYTF.

The V gene is TRBV7-3, the J gene TRBJ1-2; no clear D. Germline V gene lookup returns CDR1 SGHTA and CDR2 FQGTGA. The CDR3 runs to 13 residues. With 1 base removed from V and 9 bases from J, the gap between germline ends came to 12 bases. CDR3 coding DNA: TGTGCCAGCAGCTTAATAGACTTGTATTGCTACACCTTC. Amino acid sequence: CASSLIDLYCYTF.

In this sample, this clone turned up a few times. The chain joins TRBV7-2 to TRBJ2-7; D is perhaps TRBD2 (6 bases). V dropped 5 bases and J dropped 0 bases, with 14 bases sitting between them. The CDR3 is 15 residues long. CDR1 is SGHTA, CDR2 FQGNSA, per germline. CDR3: CASSNNRRDSYEQYF. The CDR3 DNA follows: TGTGCCAGCAGCAATAACCGGAGGGACTCCTACGAGCAGTACTTC. The full variable domain, in which reference TRBV7-2 and TRBJ2-7 provide the parts outside the CDR3, is GAGVSQSPSNKVTEKGKDVELRCDPISGHTALYWYRQSLGQGLEFLIYFQGNSAPDKSGLPSDRFSAERTGGSVSTLTIQRTQQEDSAVYLCASSNNRRDSYEQYFGPGTRLTVT.

V usage is TRBV7-2 and J usage is TRBJ2-6, with D uncertain. Germline CDR1 SGHTA, CDR2 FQGNSA. The ends were cut back, 5 bases at V and 0 bases at J, with 2 bases in the middle. There are 13 residues in the CDR3. For the CDR3, the DNA is TGTGCCAGCAGCCCCTCTGGGGCCAACGTCCTGACTTTC. Its protein product is CASSPSGANVLTF.

This rearrangement joins TRBV18 to TRBJ2-7; D remains unclear. The germline gives CDR1 KGHSH, CDR2 LQKENI. V lost 0 bases and J 2 bases, leaving 8 bases between the germline ends. This CDR3 is built from 14 residues. CDR3 sequence: CASSPPSGTYEQYF. In nucleotides, the CDR3 is TGTGCCAGCTCACCACCGTCTGGGACCTACGAGCAGTACTTC.

This sequence joins TRBV10-1 and TRBJ2-7; D is ambiguous. Trimming took off 6 bases at V and 0 bases at J, with 12 bases between the two ends. CDR1 and CDR2 from the germline V gene are WNHNN and SYGVQD (reference sequence). The CDR3 totals 14 residues. The CDR3 nucleotides read TGCGCCAGCAGCCCTCAGACAAGCTCCTACGAGCAGTACTTC. It codes for CASSPQTSSYEQYF.

The V and J genes are TRBV4-1 and TRBJ2-3; D perhaps matches TRBD2 (7 bases). Germline CDR1 and CDR2: MGHRA and YSYEKL. The CDR3 extends over 16 amino acids. V was clipped by 2 bases and J by 2 bases, with 14 bases between them. Here the CDR3 reads CASSQRGGGLTDTQYF. The CDR3 DNA follows: TGCGCCAGCAGCCAACGAGGGGGGGGACTCACAGATACGCAGTATTTT.

The V call is TRBV3-1 (or the pseudogene TRBV3-2), the J call TRBJ2-5; the D is unclear. In germline, CDR1 is LGHDT, CDR2 YNNKEL (reference sequence). This CDR3 is built from 14 residues. Trimming pared 1 base from V and 5 bases from J, leaving 11 bases between. The CDR3 protein is CASSQVYSTETQYF. Here the CDR3 DNA reads TGTGCCAGCAGCCAAGTGTACAGTACGGAGACCCAGTACTTC.

The chain couples TRBV24-1 to TRBJ2-2; 7 bases agree with TRBD1. Germline CDR1 is KGHDR and CDR2 is SFDVKD. V shed 5 bases, J shed 5 bases, and the junction held 4 bases outside the gene matches. This CDR3 spans 14 amino acids. The CDR3 is CATSAQGYTGELFF. CDR3 sequence (DNA): TGTGCCACCAGTGCACAGGGGTATACCGGGGAGCTGTTTTTT.

In this sample, this clone turned up once. The rearrangement links TRBV10-3 to TRBJ1-1, with unresolved D. The CDR3 runs 12 residues. Trimming stripped 0 bases from V and 11 bases from J, with 10 bases between. Germline lookup yields CDR1 ENHRY and CDR2 SYGVKD. CDR3 region: CAISESGLEAFF. In DNA form, the CDR3 reads TGTGCCATCAGTGAGTCGGGTCTGGAGGCTTTCTTT.

The chain carries TRBV18 and TRBJ2-3; D is perhaps TRBD1 (6 bases). This CDR3 has 16 amino acids. Trimming took off 3 bases at V and 2 bases at J, with 15 bases between the two ends. Looked up from germline, CDR1 is KGHSH and CDR2 is LQKENI. The DNA of the CDR3 is TGTGCCAGCTCACCCCGAGGACAGCAGTACACAGATACGCAGTATTTT. Translated, it gives CASSPRGQQYTDTQYF.

The rearrangement joins TRBV6-5 to TRBJ2-1; 10 bases line up with TRBD2. The CDR3 has 16 residues. Germline V CDR1 and CDR2: MNHEY, SVGAGI. The J segment lost 1 base and the V segment lost 4 bases, leaving 4 bases of the junction unmatched. The CDR3 is CASSSLAGVSYNEQFF. As DNA, the CDR3 is TGTGCCAGCAGTTCCCTAGCGGGGGTTTCCTACAATGAGCAGTTCTTC.

The chain combines TRBV6-5 with TRBJ2-3; D perhaps matches TRBD2 (5 bases). V lost 4 bases and J lost 9, with 14 bases in between. Per the germline V gene, CDR1 is MNHEY and CDR2 is SVGAGI. The CDR3 sequence is 13 residues long. Here the CDR3 reads CASSSREIGTQYF. CDR3 coding DNA: TGTGCCAGCAGTTCGAGGGAGATTGGGACGCAGTATTTT.

This clone was recorded once. V usage is TRBV28 and J usage is TRBJ2-3; a weak D match, TRBD1 (7 bases). The CDR3 length is 15 residues. Deletions cut 6 bases from V and 7 bases from J, with 20 bases between. Germline V lookup: CDR1 MDHEN, CDR2 SYDVKM. Here the CDR3 DNA reads TGTGCCAGCAGCGACACAGGGGCGGGGTGGAATACGCAGTATTTT. Translating it yields CASSDTGAGWNTQYF. Full variable domain (rest looked up from reference TRBV28 and TRBJ2-3): DVKVTQSSRYLVKRTGEKVFLECVQDMDHENMFWYRQDPGLGLRLIYFSYDVKMKEKGDIPEGYSVSREKKERFSLILESASTNQTSMYLCASSDTGAGWNTQYFGPGTRLTVL.

This rearrangement joins TRBV18 to TRBJ2-3; D might be TRBD1 or TRBD2, each matching 5 bases. CDR1 is KGHSH and CDR2 is LQKENI in the germline V gene. V dropped 2 bases and J dropped 3 bases, with 18 bases sitting between them. The CDR3 contains 17 residues. The CDR3 DNA sequence: TGTGCCAGCTCACCAGTTTATCGGGAAAAGGGGACAGATACGCAGTATTTT. Protein sequence: CASSPVYREKGTDTQYF. Complete variable domain (other parts from reference TRBV18 and TRBJ2-3): NAGVMQNPRHLVRRRGQEARLRCSPMKGHSHVYWYRQLPEEGLKFMVYLQKENIIDESGMPKERFSAEFPKEGPSILRIQQVVRGDSAAYFCASSPVYREKGTDTQYFGPGTRLTVL.

CDR3: CASSPKLSGQSSGNTIYF. The DNA for the CDR3 is TGTGCCAGCTCACCCAAATTATCAGGACAGTCCTCTGGAAACACCATATATTTT. The genes are TRBV18 and TRBJ1-3, with a tentative D call TRBD1 (6 bases). CDR1 and CDR2 from the germline V gene are KGHSH and LQKENI. This CDR3 contains 18 residues. V lost 3 bases and J 0 bases, leaving 18 bases between the germline ends.

The genes are TRBV24-1 and TRBJ2-1, with 9 nucleotides matching TRBD1. The CDR3 consists of 17 residues. V gave up 4 bases and J gave up 9 bases; unmatched junction bases: 15. CDR1 and CDR2 (germline): KGHDR, SFDVKD. The CDR3 sequence is CATSEHGTGSSRGEQFF. In DNA form, the CDR3 reads TGTGCCACCAGTGAGCACGGGACAGGGAGCTCTCGGGGTGAGCAGTTCTTC.

This sequence joins TRBV21-1 and TRBJ2-2; the D call of TRBD2 is as the table states it, not checked on the DNA. TRBV21-1 corresponds to a pseudogene. CDR3 length: 16 residues. The CDR3 bases are TGTGCCAGCAGCCCCGAGGGATCGACTAACACCGGGGAGCTGTTTTTT. Protein sequence: CASSPEGSTNTGELFF.

V usage is TRBV18 and J usage is TRBJ2-3; TRBD1 is a possible D gene (5 bases). CDR3 length: 16 residues. Trimming pared 3 bases from V and 2 bases from J, leaving 15 bases between. Per the germline V gene, CDR1 is KGHSH and CDR2 is LQKENI. The chain's CDR3 is CASSPPIRGITDTQYF. CDR3 nucleotide sequence: TGTGCCAGCTCACCCCCAATTAGGGGAATCACAGATACGCAGTATTTT.

This clone was seen once. This chain uses TRBV2 with TRBJ2-3, with TRBD1 identical over 9 bases. The germline CDR1 and CDR2 sequences are SNHLY and FYNNEI. V shed 6 bases, J shed 1 base, and the junction held 14 bases outside the gene matches. CDR3 length: 18 residues. The CDR3 loop is CASRAGTGRTVGTDTQYF. In DNA form, the CDR3 reads TGTGCCAGCAGGGCCGGGACAGGGCGTACTGTGGGCACAGATACGCAGTATTTT.

This clone showed up just once. The chain recombines TRBV5-1 with TRBJ2-7, with 8 bases fitting TRBD1. J lost 4 bases, V lost 0 bases, and 9 bases had no gene match. The germline V gene encodes CDR1 SGHRS and CDR2 YFSETQ. The CDR3 has 16 amino acids. CDR3 nucleotide sequence: TGCGCCAGCAGCTTGGCCGAGGACAGGGAAGGATACGAGCAGTACTTC. This codes for CASSLAEDREGYEQYF.

The V and J genes are TRBV3-1 (or the pseudogene TRBV3-2) and TRBJ2-4; D gene uncertain. The CDR3 covers 13 residues. The germline CDR1 and CDR2 sequences are LGHDT and YNNKEL (reference sequence). V gave up 1 base and J gave up 1 base, with 2 bases separating them. The CDR3 coding sequence is TGTGCCAGCAGCCAAGGGGCCAAAAACATTCAGTACTTC. Residues: CASSQGAKNIQYF.

This chain joins TRBV5-4 and TRBJ2-6; D is undetermined. Looked up from germline, CDR1 is SGHNT and CDR2 is YYREEE (reference sequence). This CDR3 spans 13 amino acids. The ends were cut back, 10 bases at V and 0 bases at J, with 8 bases in the middle. CDR3 region: CASEPSGANVLTF. The CDR3, as DNA: TGTGCCTCCGAACCCTCTGGGGCCAACGTCCTGACTTTC.

The rearrangement joins TRBV18 to TRBJ2-3; 9 nucleotides agree with TRBD1. This CDR3 comprises 16 residues. V shed 1 base and J 4 bases; nucleotides not matched to a gene: 6. CDR1 is KGHSH, CDR2 LQKENI, per germline. CDR3 amino acids: CASSPRVGQGSDTQYF. CDR3 nucleotides: TGTGCCAGCTCACCACGGGTCGGACAGGGGTCAGATACGCAGTATTTT.

The gene calls are TRBV6-2 or TRBV6-3 and TRBJ2-3; D unclear. The germline CDR1 and CDR2 sequences are MNHEY and SVGEGT. V lost 5 bases to trimming and J lost 2 bases, with 11 bases between them. The CDR3 has 14 amino acids. In DNA, the CDR3 is TGTGCCAGCAGTCCCGCGTTTGTCACAGATACGCAGTATTTT. This gives the protein CASSPAFVTDTQYF.

The chain carries TRBV12-3 or TRBV12-4 and TRBJ2-2; D not resolved. V shed 6 bases and J shed 7 bases, with 6 bases lying between them. The CDR3 sequence is 11 residues long. In nucleotides, the CDR3 is TGTGCCAGCAGAGCTATCGGGGAGCTGTTTTTT. Protein sequence: CASRAIGELFF.

The chain carries TRBV9 and TRBJ1-5; D not resolved. V was shortened by 0 bases and J by 4 bases, with 5 bases between the two germline ends. This CDR3 contains 13 residues. Germline V lookup: CDR1 SGDLS, CDR2 YYNGEE. The CDR3 loop reads CASSVDGNQPQHF. CDR3 nucleotide sequence: TGTGCCAGCAGCGTAGATGGTAATCAGCCCCAGCATTTT.

The chain recombines TRBV19 with TRBJ2-7; D perhaps matches TRBD2 (6 bases). The CDR3 is 14 residues long. V dropped 5 bases and J dropped 6 bases, with 17 bases sitting between them. Germline loops: CDR1 LNHDA, CDR2 SQIVND (reference sequence). The CDR3 nucleotides are TGTGCCAGTAGTTACGGGGGACCTGGGGGCGAGCAGTACTTC. Amino acid sequence: CASSYGGPGGEQYF. The whole variable domain, filled in from reference TRBV19 and TRBJ2-7, reads DGGITQSPKYLFRKEGQNVTLSCEQNLNHDAMYWYRQDPGQGLRLIYYSQIVNDFQKGDIAEGYSVSREKKESFPLTVTSAQKNPTAFYLCASSYGGPGGEQYFGPGTRLTVT.